This T cell receptor beta chain was sequenced in a study of radiation and T cells in renal cell carcinoma. For the study at large: Nephrectomy followed 15 Gy stereotactic body radiation by 4 weeks.

Only in-frame clones appear in the TCRdb table, and some are missing; sequencing was by immunoSEQ multiplex PCR. This sample has some 120,000 clones; around 85% occur once, and the top ten carry about 5.3%. Time point described: blood 2 weeks post-SBRT. Treatment defined: 15 Gy SBRT to primary tumor, nephrectomy 4 weeks later. The patient's renal cell carcinoma had clear cell pathology. The CDR3 has 16 residues. Germline-derived CDR1 and CDR2 are SGHNT and YYREEE (reference sequence). Between the trimmed V and J ends, which lost 4 bases and 1 base, there was a span of 15 bases. This chain joins TRBV5-4 and TRBJ2-1; TRBD2 might be the D (5 bases). Source: blood, taken from a patient whose treatment included radiotherapy and nephrectomy. The sequence was collected from a man aged 45-65 years with renal cell carcinoma. The CDR3 is CASSPDSSKSYNEQFF. Written as DNA, the CDR3 is TGTGCCAGCAGCCCGGACTCTTCTAAATCCTACAATGAGCAGTTCTTC. The whole variable domain, filled in from reference TRBV5-4 and TRBJ2-1, reads ETGVTQSPTHLIKTRGQQVTLRCSSQSGHNTVSWYQQALGQGPQFIFQYYREEENGRGNFPPRFSGLQFPNYSSELNVNALELDDSALYLCASSPDSSKSYNEQFFGPGTRLTVL.